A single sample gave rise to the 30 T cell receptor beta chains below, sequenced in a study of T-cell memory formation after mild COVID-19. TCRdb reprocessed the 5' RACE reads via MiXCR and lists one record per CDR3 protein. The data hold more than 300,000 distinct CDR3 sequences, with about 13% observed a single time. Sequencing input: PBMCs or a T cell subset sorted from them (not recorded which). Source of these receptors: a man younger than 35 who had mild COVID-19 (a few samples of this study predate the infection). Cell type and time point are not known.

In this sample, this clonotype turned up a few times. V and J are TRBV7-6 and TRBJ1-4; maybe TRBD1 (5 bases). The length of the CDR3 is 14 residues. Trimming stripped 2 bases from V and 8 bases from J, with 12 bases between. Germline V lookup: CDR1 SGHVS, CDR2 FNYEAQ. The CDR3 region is CASSLQQDREKLFF. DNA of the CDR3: TGTGCCAGCAGCTTACAACAGGATCGGGAAAAACTGTTTTTT.

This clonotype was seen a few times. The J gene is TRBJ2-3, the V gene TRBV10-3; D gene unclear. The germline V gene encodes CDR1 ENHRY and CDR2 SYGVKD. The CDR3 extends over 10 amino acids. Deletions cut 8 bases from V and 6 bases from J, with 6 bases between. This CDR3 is CAIGSDTQYF. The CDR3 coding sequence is TGTGCCATCGGATCGGATACGCAGTATTTT.

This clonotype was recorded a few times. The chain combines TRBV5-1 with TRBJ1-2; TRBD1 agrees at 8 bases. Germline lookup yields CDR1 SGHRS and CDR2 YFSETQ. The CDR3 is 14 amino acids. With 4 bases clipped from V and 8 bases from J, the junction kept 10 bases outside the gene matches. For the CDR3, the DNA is TGCGCCAGCAGCGTCCGGGACAGGCCCCGAGGCTACACCTTC. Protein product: CASSVRDRPRGYTF. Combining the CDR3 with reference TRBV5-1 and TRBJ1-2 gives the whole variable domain KAGVTQTPRYLIKTRGQQVTLSCSPISGHRSVSWYQQTPGQGLQFLFEYFSETQRNKGNFPGRFSGRQFSNSRSEMNVSTLELGDSALYLCASSVRDRPRGYTFGSGTRLTVV.

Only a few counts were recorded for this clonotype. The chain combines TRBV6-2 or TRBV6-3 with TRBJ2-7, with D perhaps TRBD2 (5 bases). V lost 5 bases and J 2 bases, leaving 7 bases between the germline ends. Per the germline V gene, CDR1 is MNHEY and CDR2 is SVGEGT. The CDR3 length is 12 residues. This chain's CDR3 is CASSPGTYEQYV. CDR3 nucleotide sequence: TGTGCCAGCAGTCCCGGGACCTACGAGCAGTACGTC.

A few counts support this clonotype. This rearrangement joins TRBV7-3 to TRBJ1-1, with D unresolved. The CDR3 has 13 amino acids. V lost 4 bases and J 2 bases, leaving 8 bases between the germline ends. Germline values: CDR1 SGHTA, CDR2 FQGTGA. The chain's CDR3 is CASSSQVNTEAFF. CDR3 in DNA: TGTGCCAGCAGCTCGCAGGTAAACACTGAAGCTTTCTTT.

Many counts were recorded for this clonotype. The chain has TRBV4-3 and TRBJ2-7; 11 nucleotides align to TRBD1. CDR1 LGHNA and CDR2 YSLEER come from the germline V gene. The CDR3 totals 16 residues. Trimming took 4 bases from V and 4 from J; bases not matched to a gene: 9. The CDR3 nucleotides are TGCGCCAGCAGCCTCCACCGGGACAGGGGGAGTTACGAGCAGTACTTC. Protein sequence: CASSLHRDRGSYEQYF.

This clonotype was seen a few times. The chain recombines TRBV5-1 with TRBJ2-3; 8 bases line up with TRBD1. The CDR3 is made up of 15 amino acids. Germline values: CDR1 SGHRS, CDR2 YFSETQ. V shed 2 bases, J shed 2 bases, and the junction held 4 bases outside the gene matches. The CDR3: CASSLRTGNTDTQYF. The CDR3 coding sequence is TGCGCCAGCAGCTTAAGGACAGGGAACACAGATACGCAGTATTTT.

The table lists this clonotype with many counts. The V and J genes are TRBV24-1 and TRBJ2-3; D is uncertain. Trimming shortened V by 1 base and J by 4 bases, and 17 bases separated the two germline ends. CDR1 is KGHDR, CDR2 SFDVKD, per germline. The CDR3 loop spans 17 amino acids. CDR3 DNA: TGTGCCACCAGTGATTTTCCGGAAGGGCCAAGCGCAGATACGCAGTATTTT. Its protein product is CATSDFPEGPSADTQYF.

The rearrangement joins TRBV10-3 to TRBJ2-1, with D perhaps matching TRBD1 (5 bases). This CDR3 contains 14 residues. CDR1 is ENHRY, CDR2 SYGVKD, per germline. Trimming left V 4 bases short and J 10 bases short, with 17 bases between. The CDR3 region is CAISVPLRQTEQFF. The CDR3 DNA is TGTGCCATCAGTGTCCCCCTCCGACAGACCGAGCAGTTCTTC.

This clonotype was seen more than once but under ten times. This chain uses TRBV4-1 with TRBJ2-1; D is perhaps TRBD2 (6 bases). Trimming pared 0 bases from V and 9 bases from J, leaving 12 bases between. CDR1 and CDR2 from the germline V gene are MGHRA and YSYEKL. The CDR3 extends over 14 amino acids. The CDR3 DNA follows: TGCGCCAGCAGCCAAGATTTGGCGGGAATTGAGCAGTTCTTC. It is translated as CASSQDLAGIEQFF.

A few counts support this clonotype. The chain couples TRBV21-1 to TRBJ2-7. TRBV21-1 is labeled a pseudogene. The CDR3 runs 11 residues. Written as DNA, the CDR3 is TGTGCCAGCAGCAAAGTAGCCGAGCAGTACGTC. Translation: CASSKVAEQYV.

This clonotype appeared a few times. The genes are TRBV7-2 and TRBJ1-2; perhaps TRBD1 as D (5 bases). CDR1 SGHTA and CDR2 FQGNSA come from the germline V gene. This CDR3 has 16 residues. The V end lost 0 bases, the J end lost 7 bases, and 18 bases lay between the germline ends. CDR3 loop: CASSLALSGGAAGYTF. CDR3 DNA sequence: TGTGCCAGCAGCTTAGCCCTCTCCGGGGGAGCGGCTGGCTACACCTTC.

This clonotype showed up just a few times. The CDR3 region has the DNA TGTGCCAGCAGTTACTATCCGGGGGGCTACGAGCAGTACGTC. This gives the protein CASSYYPGGYEQYV. V and J are TRBV6-5 and TRBJ2-7, with 7 bases that match TRBD2. The trim removed 1 base at V and 3 bases at J, leaving 3 bases unmatched. CDR3 length: 14 residues. Germline V lookup: CDR1 MNHEY, CDR2 SVGAGI.

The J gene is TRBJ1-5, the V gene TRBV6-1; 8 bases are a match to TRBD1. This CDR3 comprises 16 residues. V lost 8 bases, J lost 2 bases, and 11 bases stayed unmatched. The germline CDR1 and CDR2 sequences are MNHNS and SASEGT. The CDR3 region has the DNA TGTGCCAGCCATCTTTTCACAGGGGGTGGCAATCAGCCCCAGCATTTT. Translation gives CASHLFTGGGNQPQHF.

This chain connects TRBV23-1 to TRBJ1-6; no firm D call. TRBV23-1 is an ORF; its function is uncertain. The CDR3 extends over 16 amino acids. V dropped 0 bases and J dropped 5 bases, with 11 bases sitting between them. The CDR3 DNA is TGCGCCAGCAGTCAATCAGGAGGACCCAATAATTCACCCCTCCACTTT. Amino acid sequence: CASSQSGGPNNSPLHF.

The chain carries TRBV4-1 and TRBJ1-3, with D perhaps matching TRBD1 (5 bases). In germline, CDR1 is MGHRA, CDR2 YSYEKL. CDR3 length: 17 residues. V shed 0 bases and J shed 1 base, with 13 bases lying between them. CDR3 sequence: CASSQDPPGGSGNTIYF. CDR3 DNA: TGCGCCAGCAGCCAAGATCCTCCTGGGGGATCTGGAAACACCATATATTTT.

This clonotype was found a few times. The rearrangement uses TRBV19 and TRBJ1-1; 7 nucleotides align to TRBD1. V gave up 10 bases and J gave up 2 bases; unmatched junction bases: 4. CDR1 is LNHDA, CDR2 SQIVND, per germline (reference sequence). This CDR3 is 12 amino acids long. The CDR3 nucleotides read TGTGCCACCGGGACAGTTAACACTGAAGCTTTCTTT. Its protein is CATGTVNTEAFF.

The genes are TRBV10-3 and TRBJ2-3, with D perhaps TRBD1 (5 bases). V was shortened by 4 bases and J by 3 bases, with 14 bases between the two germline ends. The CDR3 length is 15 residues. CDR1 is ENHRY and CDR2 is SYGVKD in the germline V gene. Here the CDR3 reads CAISVTGSATDTQYF. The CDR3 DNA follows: TGTGCCATCAGTGTTACAGGATCCGCTACAGATACGCAGTATTTT.

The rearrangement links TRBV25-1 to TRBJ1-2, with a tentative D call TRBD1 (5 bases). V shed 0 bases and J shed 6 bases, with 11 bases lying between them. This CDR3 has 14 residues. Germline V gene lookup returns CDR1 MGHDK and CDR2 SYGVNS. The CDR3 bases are TGTGCCAGCAGTGAATATAAGGGGACCCATGGCTACACCTTC. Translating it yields CASSEYKGTHGYTF.

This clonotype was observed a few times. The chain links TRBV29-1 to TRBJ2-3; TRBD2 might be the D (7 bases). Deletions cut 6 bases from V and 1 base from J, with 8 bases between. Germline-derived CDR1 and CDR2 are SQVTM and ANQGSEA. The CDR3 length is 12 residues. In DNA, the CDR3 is TGCAGCGTAGGGGGGGGCACAGATACGCAGTATTTT. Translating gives CSVGGGTDTQYF.

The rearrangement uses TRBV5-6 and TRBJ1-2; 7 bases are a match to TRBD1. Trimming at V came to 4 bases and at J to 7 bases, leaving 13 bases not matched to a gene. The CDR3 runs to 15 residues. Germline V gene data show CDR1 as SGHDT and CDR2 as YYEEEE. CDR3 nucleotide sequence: TGTGCCAGCAGCATAACCCCGACAGGGCGCCTTGGCTACACCTTC. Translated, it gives CASSITPTGRLGYTF.

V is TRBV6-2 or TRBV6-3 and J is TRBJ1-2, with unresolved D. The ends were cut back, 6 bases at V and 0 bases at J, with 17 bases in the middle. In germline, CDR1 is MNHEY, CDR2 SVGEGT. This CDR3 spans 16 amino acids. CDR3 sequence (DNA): TGTGCCAGCAGCCAGAGATTTGTCGGACCTAACTATGGCTACACCTTC. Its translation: CASSQRFVGPNYGYTF.

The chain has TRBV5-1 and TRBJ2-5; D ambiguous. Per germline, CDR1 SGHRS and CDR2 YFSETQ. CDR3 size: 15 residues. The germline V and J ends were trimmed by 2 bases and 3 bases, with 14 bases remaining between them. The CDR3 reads CASSFGATPKETQYF. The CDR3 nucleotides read TGCGCCAGCAGCTTCGGAGCAACCCCCAAAGAGACCCAGTACTTC.

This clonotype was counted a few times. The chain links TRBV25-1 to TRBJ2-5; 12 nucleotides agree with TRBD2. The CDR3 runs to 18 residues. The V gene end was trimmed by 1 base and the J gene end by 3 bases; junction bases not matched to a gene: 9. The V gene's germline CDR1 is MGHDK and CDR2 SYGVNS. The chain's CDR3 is CASSEFASGGAEEETQYF. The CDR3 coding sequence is TGTGCCAGCAGTGAATTCGCTAGCGGGGGGGCGGAGGAAGAGACCCAGTACTTC.

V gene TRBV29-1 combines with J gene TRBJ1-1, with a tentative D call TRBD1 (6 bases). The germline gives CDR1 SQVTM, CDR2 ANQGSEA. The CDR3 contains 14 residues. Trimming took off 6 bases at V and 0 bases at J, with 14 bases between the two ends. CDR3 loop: CSVVGDMMNTEAFF. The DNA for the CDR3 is TGCAGCGTCGTTGGGGACATGATGAACACTGAAGCTTTCTTT.

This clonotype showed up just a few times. The CDR3, as DNA: TGTGCCAGCAGCGTAACCAGACGTGAAGCTTTCTTT. It specifies CASSVTRREAFF. V usage is TRBV9 and J usage is TRBJ1-1; D not certain. V lost 1 base and J lost 7, with 8 bases in between. The germline CDR1 and CDR2 sequences are SGDLS and YYNGEE. The CDR3 spans 12 residues.

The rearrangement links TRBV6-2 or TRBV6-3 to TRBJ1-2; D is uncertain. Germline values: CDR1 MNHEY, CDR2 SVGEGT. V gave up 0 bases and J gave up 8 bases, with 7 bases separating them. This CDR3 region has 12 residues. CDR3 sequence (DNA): TGTGCCAGCAGTTACTCCGCCGGGGGCTACACCTTC. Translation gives CASSYSAGGYTF.

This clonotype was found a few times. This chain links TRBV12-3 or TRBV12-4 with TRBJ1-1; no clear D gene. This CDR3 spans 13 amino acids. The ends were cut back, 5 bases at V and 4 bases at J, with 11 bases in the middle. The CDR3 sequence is CASSPRPTTEAFF. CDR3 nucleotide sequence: TGTGCCAGCAGTCCCCGACCGACCACTGAAGCTTTCTTT.

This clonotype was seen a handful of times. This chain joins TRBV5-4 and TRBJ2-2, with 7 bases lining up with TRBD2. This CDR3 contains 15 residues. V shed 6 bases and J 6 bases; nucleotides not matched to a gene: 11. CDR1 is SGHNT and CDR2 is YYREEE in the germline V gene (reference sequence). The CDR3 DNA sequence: TGTGCCAGCACCTTAGGACTAGTCGGTCCCGGGGAGCTGTTTTTT. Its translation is CASTLGLVGPGELFF.

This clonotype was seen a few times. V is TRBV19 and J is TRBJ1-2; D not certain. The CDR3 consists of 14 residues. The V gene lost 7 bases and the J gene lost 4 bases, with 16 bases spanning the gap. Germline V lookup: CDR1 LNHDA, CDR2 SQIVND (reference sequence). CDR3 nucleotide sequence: TGTGCCAGTACGCGAGATCGAGGTTCCTATGGCTACACCTTC. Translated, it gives CASTRDRGSYGYTF.